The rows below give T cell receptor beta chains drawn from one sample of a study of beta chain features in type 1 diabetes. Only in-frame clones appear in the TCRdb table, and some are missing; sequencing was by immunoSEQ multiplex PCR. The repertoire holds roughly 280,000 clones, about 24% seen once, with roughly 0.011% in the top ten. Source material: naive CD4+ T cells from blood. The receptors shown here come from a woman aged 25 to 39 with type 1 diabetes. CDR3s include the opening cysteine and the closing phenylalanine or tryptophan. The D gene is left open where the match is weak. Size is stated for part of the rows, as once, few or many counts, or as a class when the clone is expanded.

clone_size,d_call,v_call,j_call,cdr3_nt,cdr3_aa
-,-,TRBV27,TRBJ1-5,TGTGCCAGCAGTGATCAGGGGTCGTTAGGCAATCAGCCCCAGCATTTT,CASSDQGSLGNQPQHF
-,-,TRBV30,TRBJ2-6,TGTGCCTGGAGTATCGGGAGCGATGGGGCCAACGTCCTGACTTTC,CAWSIGSDGANVLTF
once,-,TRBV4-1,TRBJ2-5,TGCGCCAGCAGCCAAGTGGGGAAGGGGGGGCGAGAGACCCAGTACTTC,CASSQVGKGGRETQYF
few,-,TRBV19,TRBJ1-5,TGTGCCAGTAGTATTCGGACAGCAAATCAGCCCCAGCATTTT,CASSIRTANQPQHF
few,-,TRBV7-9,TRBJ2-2,TGTGCCAGCAGCTTATCAGGACAGGGAGGGGCCGGGGAGCTGTTTTTT,CASSLSGQGGAGELFF
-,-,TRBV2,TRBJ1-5,TGTGCCAGCAGTGCTCAGGGGAATAGCAATCAGCCCCAGCATTTT,CASSAQGNSNQPQHF
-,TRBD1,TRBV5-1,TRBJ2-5,TGCGCCAGCAGCTTGCAGGGGACAGAGGCAGAGACCCAGTACTTC,CASSLQGTEAETQYF
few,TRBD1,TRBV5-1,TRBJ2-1,TGCGCCAGCAGCTCGACAGGGGTCGTTGGCGGTGAGCAGTTCTTC,CASSSTGVVGGEQFF
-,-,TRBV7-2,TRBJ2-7,TGTGCCAGCAGCTTCCCCGGGACCTACGAGCAGTACTTC,CASSFPGTYEQYF
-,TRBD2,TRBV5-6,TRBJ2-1,TGTGCCAGCAGCTGGACTAGCGGGAGAAACAATGAGCAGTTCTTC,CASSWTSGRNNEQFF
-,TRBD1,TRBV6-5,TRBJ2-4,TGTGCCAGCAGCTGGACAGGGGCGGCCAAAAACATTCAGTACTTC,CASSWTGAAKNIQYF
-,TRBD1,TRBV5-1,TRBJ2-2,TGCGCCAGCAGCTTCGGACAGGGCTACTCGACCGGGGAGCTGTTTTTT,CASSFGQGYSTGELFF
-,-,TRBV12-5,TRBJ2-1,TGTGCTAGTGGTTTGGGTATGAGCTCCTACAATGAGCAGTTCTTC,CASGLGMSSYNEQFF
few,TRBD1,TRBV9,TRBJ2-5,TGTGCCAGCAGCGTTGGGACAGTCCAAGAGACCCAGTACTTC,CASSVGTVQETQYF
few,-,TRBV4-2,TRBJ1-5,TGTGCCAGCAGCCAAGAGGCCCCCGTGTTCGGCAATCAGCCCCAGCATTTT,CASSQEAPVFGNQPQHF
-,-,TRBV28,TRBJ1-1,TGTGCCAGCAGCCTGAGGGGAGGCAACACTGAAGCTTTCTTT,CASSLRGGNTEAFF
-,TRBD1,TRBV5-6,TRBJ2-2,TGTGCCAGCAGCGCGGACAGGGTGGGGACCGGGGAGCTGTTTTTT,CASSADRVGTGELFF
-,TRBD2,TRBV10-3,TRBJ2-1,TGTGCCACCACAGCGGGAGTTGAATCCGAGCAGTTCTTC,CATTAGVESEQFF
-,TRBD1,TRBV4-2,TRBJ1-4,TGTGCCAGCAGCCCTGTAGGACAGGGCGATAATGAAAAACTGTTTTTT,CASSPVGQGDNEKLFF
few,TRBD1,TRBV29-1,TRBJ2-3,TGCAGCGTTGAAACAGGGGTGGCAGATACGCAGTATTTT,CSVETGVADTQYF
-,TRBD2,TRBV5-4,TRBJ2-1,TGTGCCAGCAGCTTGGGGCGGGAGGCCTACAATGAGCAGTTCTTC,CASSLGREAYNEQFF
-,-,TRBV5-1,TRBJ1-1,TGCGCCAGCAGCTTCTCTGCGCCGAACACTGAAGCTTTCTTT,CASSFSAPNTEAFF
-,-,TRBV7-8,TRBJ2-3,TGTGCCAGCAGCTTAGACGGTCCTCGCACAGATACGCAGTATTTT,CASSLDGPRTDTQYF
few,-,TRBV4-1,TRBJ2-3,TGCGCCAGCAGCCAAGAATGGGCAGCCACAGATACGCAGTATTTT,CASSQEWAATDTQYF
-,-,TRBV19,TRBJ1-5,TGTGCCAGTAGTATCCCCGGTAGCAATCAGCCCCAGCATTTT,CASSIPGSNQPQHF
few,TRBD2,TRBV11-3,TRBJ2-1,TGTGCCAGCAGCCCTCAGCGGGGCTCCTACAATGAGCAGTTCTTC,CASSPQRGSYNEQFF
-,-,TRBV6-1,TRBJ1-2,TGTGCCAGCAGTGCCTTGTCAGGGGCTACCCGATGGCGCTACACCTTC,CASSALSGATRWRYTF
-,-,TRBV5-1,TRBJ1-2,TGCGCCAGCAGCACGGGAGCTGACTATGGCTACACCTTC,CASSTGADYGYTF
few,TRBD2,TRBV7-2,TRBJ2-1,TGTGCCAGCAGCCCGAGCGGGAGCTCCTACAATGAGCAGTTCTTC,CASSPSGSSYNEQFF
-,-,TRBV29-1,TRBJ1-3,TGCAGCGCCGCGGCCCGCCGCTCTGGAAACACCATATATTTT,CSAAARRSGNTIYF
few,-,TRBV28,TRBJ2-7,TGTGCCAGCAGTACACCCCGGTACGGGGCCTACGAGCAGTACTTC,CASSTPRYGAYEQYF
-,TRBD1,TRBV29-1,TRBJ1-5,TGCAGCGTTAGGGGACAGGGGCACAATCAGCCCCAGCATTTT,CSVRGQGHNQPQHF
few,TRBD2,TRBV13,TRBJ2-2,TGTGCCAGCAGAAGGACTAGCGGGAGGGCCTATAGCGGGGAGCTGTTTTTT,CASRRTSGRAYSGELFF
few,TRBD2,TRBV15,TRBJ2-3,TGTGCCACCAGCAGTTACAGCGGGAGAAGGGCAGATACGCAGTATTTT,CATSSYSGRRADTQYF
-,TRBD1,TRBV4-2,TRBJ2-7,TGTGCCAGCAGCCAAGATATCACCGGGACAGGGGACTACGAGCAGTACTTC,CASSQDITGTGDYEQYF
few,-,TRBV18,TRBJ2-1,TGTGCCAGCTCACCAGGCCCCAGCGGGCCTCGCAATGAGCAGTTCTTC,CASSPGPSGPRNEQFF
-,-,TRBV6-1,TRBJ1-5,TGTGCCAGCAGTGAAGGGTCTCAGGTGGGAGGTCAGCCCCAGCATTTT,CASSEGSQVGGQPQHF
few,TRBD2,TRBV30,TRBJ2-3,TGTGCCTGGAGTTATAGCGGGAGGCTGAGAGATGGCGCAGATACGCAGTATTTT,CAWSYSGRLRDGADTQYF
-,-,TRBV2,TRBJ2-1,TGTGCCAGCAGCCTTATGCGGGAGCAGTTCTTC,CASSLMREQFF
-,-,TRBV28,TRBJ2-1,TGTGCCAGCAGTTTATCAGGGGTCAATGAGCAGTTCTTC,CASSLSGVNEQFF
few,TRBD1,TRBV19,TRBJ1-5,TGTGCCAGTAGTATCGGGGGGACAGGGGGCCATCAGCCCCAGCATTTT,CASSIGGTGGHQPQHF
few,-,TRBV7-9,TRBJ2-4,TGTGCCAGCAGCTTAGGGGGACTGGAAAACATTCAGTACTTC,CASSLGGLENIQYF
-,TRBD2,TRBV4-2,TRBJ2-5,TGTGCCAGCAGCCCCTGGACTAGCGAACTCCAAGAGACCCAGTACTTC,CASSPWTSELQETQYF
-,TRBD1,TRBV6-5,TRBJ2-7,TGTGCCAGCAGGACAGGGCTCGTGGAGGAGCAGTACTTC,CASRTGLVEEQYF
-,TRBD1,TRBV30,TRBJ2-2,TGTGCCCGTAGGACAGGGGTTGGGACCGGGGAGCTGTTTTTT,CARRTGVGTGELFF
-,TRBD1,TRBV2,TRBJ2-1,TGTGCCAGCAGCGACAGGGTGGACGACAATGAGCAGTTCTTC,CASSDRVDDNEQFF
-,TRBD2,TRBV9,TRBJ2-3,TGTGCCAGCAGCGTAGGGACTAGCGGGAGTTTTGCGGATACGCAGTATTTT,CASSVGTSGSFADTQYF
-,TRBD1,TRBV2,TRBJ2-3,TGTGCCAGTGGGACAGTCAGCACAGATACGCAGTATTTT,CASGTVSTDTQYF
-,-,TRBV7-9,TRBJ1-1,TGTGCCAGCAGCTTACAGGGGAACACTGAAGCTTTCTTT,CASSLQGNTEAFF
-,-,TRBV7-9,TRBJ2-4,TGTGCCAGCAGCTTACTCGGGATTCAGTACTTC,CASSLLGIQYF
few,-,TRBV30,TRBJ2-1,TGTGCCTGGAAGCGCTCCTACAATGAGCAGTTCTTC,CAWKRSYNEQFF
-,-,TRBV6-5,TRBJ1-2,TGTGCCAGCAGTCGTAGTCCCTATGGCTACACCTTC,CASSRSPYGYTF
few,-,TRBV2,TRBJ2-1,TGTGCCAGCAGTGTTCTCCCCTCTGTCAATGAGCAGTTCTTC,CASSVLPSVNEQFF
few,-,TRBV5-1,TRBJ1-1,TGCGCCAGCAGCATCGGGACTCTGGCTTTCTTT,CASSIGTLAFF
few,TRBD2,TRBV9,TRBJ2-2,TGTGCCAGCAGCTTCAGACTAGCGGCAGGGGAGCTGTTTTTT,CASSFRLAAGELFF